These T cell receptor beta chains were read from a single sample in a study of regulatory T cells in long-lasting Graves disease. TCRdb re-derived calls from the multiplex PCR reads in MiXCR, one entry per CDR3 protein. Of fewer than 650,000 distinct CDR3 sequences in the sample, less than 20% are singletons; the top ten hold approximately 18%. The data were also submitted as part of a second study, on T cells in Graves' hyperthyroidism and ophthalmopathy.

Sequenced here: peripheral blood mononuclear cells (PBMCs), sampled at new diagnosis, from a patient treated with antithyroid drugs. These receptors were taken from a woman aged 25 to 45 with Graves disease. CDR3s include the opening cysteine and the closing phenylalanine or tryptophan. Each record gives: V gene, clone size, J gene, D gene, CDR3 protein, CDR3 DNA. D genes are given only for firm matches. Only part of the rows carry a size: once, few, many, or a class if the clone is expanded.

>TRBV28|many|TRBJ2-7|.
CASSRIDSIYEQYF
TGTGCCAGCAGTCGGATAGACAGTATCTACGAGCAGTACTTC
>TRBV7-9|.|TRBJ2-7|.
CASPGPPSEQYF
TGTGCCAGTCCCGGGCCGCCCTCCGAGCAGTACTTC
>TRBV7-9|.|TRBJ1-2|.
CASSRMGGYTF
TGTGCCAGCAGTCGGATGGGAGGCTACACCTTC
>TRBV2|.|TRBJ2-1|.
CASSVGESSYNEQFF
TGTGCCAGCAGTGTGGGCGAAAGCTCCTACAATGAGCAGTTCTTC
>TRBV18|.|TRBJ1-1|.
CASSSPVGREAFF
TGTGCCAGCTCTAGCCCAGTGGGCAGGGAAGCTTTCTTT
>TRBV19|few|TRBJ1-1|TRBD1
CASSLDRVDTEAFF
TGTGCCAGTAGCCTGGACAGGGTTGACACTGAAGCTTTCTTT
>TRBV7-9|many|TRBJ1-1|.
CASSLRAGEYTEAFF
TGTGCCAGCAGCTTACGGGCAGGGGAGTACACTGAAGCTTTCTTT
>TRBV28|many|TRBJ2-7|.
CASNNLPGNSVRLF
TGTGCCAGCAATAACCTACCGGGGAACAGCGTCCGCCTTTTC
>TRBV30|many|TRBJ2-5|.
CAWSVYGGETQYF
TGTGCCTGGAGTGTTTACGGCGGGGAGACCCAGTACTTC
>TRBV7-2|many|TRBJ1-4|.
CASSIGQTLNEKLFF
TGTGCCAGCAGCATTGGACAGACCCTTAATGAAAAACTGTTTTTT
>TRBV20-1|many|TRBJ1-6|TRBD1
CSAFYRGIPLNSPLHF
TGCAGTGCTTTTTACAGGGGTATCCCTCTAAATTCACCCCTCCACTTT
>TRBV10-2|.|TRBJ1-4|.
CASRQTGSFDEKLFF
TGCGCCAGCCGACAAACAGGGAGTTTCGATGAAAAACTGTTTTTT
>TRBV19|.|TRBJ2-1|TRBD2
CASSIYGRTNEQFF
TGTGCCAGTAGTATATACGGGAGGACCAATGAGCAGTTCTTC
>TRBV27|many|TRBJ2-3|.
CATSPSDLSRDTQYF
TGTGCCACTTCGCCGTCAGACCTCAGCCGGGATACGCAGTATTTT
>TRBV7-9|many|TRBJ2-5|.
CASSPKTGRRLLETQYF
TGTGCCAGCAGCCCTAAAACAGGGCGACGGTTGTTAGAGACCCAGTACTTC